The 30 T cell receptor beta chains listed next were all sequenced from one sample in a study of tumor and adjacent non-tumor tissue in lung cancer. The library came from three nested PCR rounds adapted from ARM-PCR protocols. TCRdb re-derived calls from the multiplex PCR reads in MiXCR, one entry per CDR3 protein. This sample yields fewer than 150,000 distinct CDR3 sequences, of which 66% are seen a single time; roughly 18% belongs to the top ten. No cell sorting was done before RNA was extracted from the tissue. The source material was lung tumor tissue. These receptors were collected from a man aged 55 to 70 with small cell lung cancer.

The rearrangement uses TRBV6-1 and TRBJ2-7; D possibly corresponds to TRBD2 (5 bases). There are 16 residues in the CDR3. Germline loops: CDR1 MNHNS, CDR2 SASEGT. The DNA of the CDR3 is TGTGCCATCAGTGGGAGAAACACCGGGCCCCATTACGAGCAGTATGTC. Its translation: CAISGRNTGPHYEQYV.

Comment on this clonotype: This may be a read error, as it is one base from a much larger clone. The V gene is TRBV5-4, the J gene TRBJ1-1, with TRBD1 as a possible D gene (5 bases). This CDR3 spans 12 amino acids. Germline CDR1 SGHNT, CDR2 YYREEE (reference sequence). Trimming left V 2 bases short and J 6 bases short, with 8 bases between. CDR3 coding DNA: TGTGCCAGCAGCTTTTGGGGGGCTGAAGCTTTCTTT. Encoded protein: CASSFWGAEAFF.

This clonotype has a count of ten or more. The chain couples TRBV11-1 to TRBJ1-3; tentative D call: TRBD1 (6 bases). Deletions cut 5 bases from V and 0 bases from J, with 11 bases between. In germline, CDR1 is SGHAT, CDR2 FQDESV (reference sequence). The CDR3 is 15 amino acids. The CDR3 nucleotides are TGTGCCAGCAGCGGACAGACTTTCTCTGGAAACACCATATATTTT. It codes for CASSGQTFSGNTIYF.

With respect to this clonotype: One end of the junction does not line up with germline, which may come from a read error. V and J are TRBV20-1 and TRBJ1-1; D uncertain. In germline, CDR1 is DFQATT, CDR2 SNEGSKA (reference sequence). CDR3 length equals 12 residues. As DNA, the CDR3 is TGCAGTGCTAGAGATTTGGATGCTGAAGCTTCCTTC. Amino acid sequence: CSARDLDAEASF.

For this clonotype: A much larger clone lies one base from this, so it may be a read error. The chain is built from TRBV6-1 and TRBJ2-1; D gene uncertain. Germline V CDR1 and CDR2: MNHNS, SASEGT. The CDR3 consists of 13 residues. The CDR3, as DNA: TGTGTCAGCAGGCACTTCTCCTACAATGAGCAGTTCTTC. As protein: CVSRHFSYNEQFF.

J is TRBJ2-3 and V is TRBV11-2; 10 positions agree with TRBD1. The V and J ends lost 7 bases and 4 bases, in that order; junction bases with no gene match: 8. The germline CDR1 and CDR2 sequences are SGHAT and FQNNGV. The CDR3 has 15 amino acids. The CDR3 region is CASMPGQGNADTQYF. The CDR3 DNA is TGTGCCAGCATGCCGGGACAGGGGAATGCAGATACGCAGTATTTT. Looking up the rest from reference TRBV11-2 and TRBJ2-3 gives the full variable domain: EAGVAQSPRYKIIEKRQSVAFWCNPISGHATLYWYQQILGQGPKLLIQFQNNGVVDDSQLPKDRFSAERLKGVDSTLKIQPAKLEDSAVYLCASMPGQGNADTQYFGPGTRLTVL.

A remark on this clonotype: The junction does not match germline at one end; this may be a read error. This chain connects TRBV11-2 to TRBJ2-1; 7 bases match TRBD2. The CDR3 length is 16 residues. CDR1 is SGHAT and CDR2 is FQNNGV in the germline V gene. CDR3 nucleotide sequence: TGTGCCAGCGGCTTGTTGACCAGCGGGAAGAACAATGAGCAGTTCTTC. As protein: CASGLLTSGKNNEQFF.

Points on this clonotype: One base away lies a much larger clone, so this may be a sequencing read error. The gene calls are TRBV6-6 and TRBJ2-7, with a possible D match to TRBD2 (6 bases). CDR3 size: 13 residues. Germline CDR1 is MNHNY and CDR2 is SVGAGI (reference sequence). The CDR3 is CASRRGANYEHYF. CDR3 DNA: TGTGCCAGCAGACGCGGGGCAAACTACGAGCATTACTTC.

This clonotype appeared a single time. A read error is possible here, since a much larger clone lies one base away. This likely comes from a read error, as the CDR3 has no conserved phenylalanine or tryptophan at its end. The J gene is TRBJ2-7, the V gene TRBV20-1; D is unclear. Trimming took 4 bases from V and 7 from J, leaving 11 bases between them. Germline V CDR1 and CDR2: DFQATT, SNEGSKA (reference sequence). The CDR3 extends over 11 amino acids. In DNA, the CDR3 is TGCAGTGCTAATTTTTTTGGAGAGCAGTACATC. Residues: CSANFFGEQYI.

On this clonotype itself: A much more abundant neighbour one base away suggests this may be a read error. The chain joins TRBV6-5 to TRBJ1-2; the D gene is possibly TRBD1 (5 bases). With 5 bases removed from V and 5 bases from J, the gap between germline ends came to 15 bases. The CDR3 is 14 residues long. Germline V gene sequence: CDR1 MNHEY, CDR2 SVGAGI. CDR3 loop: CASSRQYGKYGYTF. DNA of the CDR3: TGTGCCAGCAGTCGACAGTATGGGAAATATGGCTACACCTTC.

This clonotype was detected a few times. The V and J genes are TRBV10-3 and TRBJ2-3, with TRBD2 identical over 11 bases. J was trimmed by 4 bases and V by 2 bases; bases with no gene match: 5. Looked up from germline, CDR1 is ENHRY and CDR2 is SYGVKD. CDR3 size: 16 residues. Written as DNA, the CDR3 is TGTGCCATCAGTGAGAGACTAGCGGGACGATCAGATACGCAGTATTTT. It specifies CAISERLAGRSDTQYF.

The table lists this clonotype with a count of one. Without the conserved terminal phenylalanine or tryptophan, this CDR3 likely stems from a read error. The chain recombines TRBV5-1 with TRBJ2-7, with TRBD2 matching 12 bases. The CDR3 length is 16 residues. The V and J ends lost 0 bases and 2 bases, in that order; junction bases with no gene match: 3. Looked up from germline, CDR1 is SGHRS and CDR2 is YFSETQ. The CDR3 here is CASSLGLAGAAYEQYL. The CDR3 coding sequence is TGCGCCAGCAGCTTGGGACTAGCGGGAGCCGCCTACGAGCAGTACCTC.

Concerning this clonotype itself: A much larger clone differs by one base, so this may be a read error. This sequence joins TRBV29-1 and TRBJ2-3; D unclear. This CDR3 region has 10 residues. Germline V gene lookup returns CDR1 SQVTM and CDR2 ANQGSEA. The CDR3 coding sequence is TGCAGCGTGGGCACAGATATGCAGTATTTT. Translation: CSVGTDMQYF.

This clonotype was counted only a few times. The V and J genes are TRBV4-1 and TRBJ1-6, with D unresolved. Germline V gives CDR1 MGHRA, CDR2 YSYEKL. Trimming left V 4 bases short and J 0 bases short, with 13 bases between. This CDR3 is built from 17 residues. The CDR3 loop is CASSPGVTSSYNSPLHF. The CDR3 DNA reads TGCGCCAGCAGCCCTGGGGTCACGAGCTCCTATAATTCACCCCTCCACTTT.

Note on this clonotype: This may stem from a read error, because a much larger clone lies one nucleotide away. The chain is built from TRBV12-3 or TRBV12-4 and TRBJ1-1; 7 bases line up with TRBD1. This CDR3 comprises 14 residues. Germline trimming cut 7 bases from V and 4 bases from J; bases unmatched to any gene: 9. DNA for the CDR3: TGTGCCAGCAACAAGGAGGGGGCTGGCACTGAAGCTTTCTTT. Translating gives CASNKEGAGTEAFF.

As concerns this clonotype: A junction boundary mismatches the germline segment, possibly from a read error. The rearrangement uses TRBV11-2 and TRBJ2-1; D remains ambiguous. The CDR3 spans 13 residues. Germline values: CDR1 SGHAT, CDR2 FQNNGV. CDR3 region: CASSWARSNVQFF. DNA of the CDR3: TGTGCCAGCAGCTGGGCAAGGAGCAATGTGCAGTTCTTC.

This chain links TRBV11-3 with TRBJ2-1; 9 nucleotides line up with TRBD2. This CDR3 is built from 16 residues. Trimming at V came to 5 bases and at J to 14 bases, leaving 19 bases not matched to a gene. Per the germline V gene, CDR1 is SGHNT and CDR2 is YENEEA. DNA for the CDR3: TGTGCCAGCAGCCCCCTGCGGGAGGGCCCTTTCGGTAAGGAGTTCTTC. This encodes CASSPLREGPFGKEFF. The full variable domain, its missing parts supplied by reference TRBV11-3 and TRBJ2-1, is EAGVVQSPRYKIIEKKQPVAFWCNPISGHNTLYWYLQNLGQGPELLIRYENEEAVDDSQLPKDRFSAERLKGVDSTLKIQPAELGDSAVYLCASSPLREGPFGKEFFGPGTRLTVL.

Details on this clonotype: A junction boundary mismatches the germline segment, possibly from a read error. This chain connects TRBV6-6 to TRBJ1-3; 8 bases align to TRBD1. The germline CDR1 and CDR2 sequences are MNHNY and SVGAGI (reference sequence). The CDR3 loop spans 15 amino acids. CDR3 sequence: CVSSSEQGVGNTIYF. The CDR3 coding sequence is TGTGTCAGCAGTTCAGAACAGGGGGTCGGAAACACCATATATTTT.

V usage is TRBV7-9 and J usage is TRBJ1-4, with unresolved D. The CDR3 spans 15 residues. CDR1 and CDR2 (germline): SEHNR, FQNEAQ (reference sequence). The V end lost 4 bases, the J end lost 4 bases, and 13 bases lay between the germline ends. CDR3 residues: CASSYRPVGNEKLFF. CDR3 DNA sequence: TGTGCCAGCAGCTACAGACCCGTGGGTAATGAAAAACTGTTTTTT. The variable domain in full, completed from reference TRBV7-9 and TRBJ1-4, reads DTGVSQNPRHKITKRGQNVTFRCDPISEHNRLYWYRQTLGQGPEFLTYFQNEAQLEKSRLLSDRFSAERPKGSFSTLEIQRTEQGDSAMYLCASSYRPVGNEKLFFGSGTQLSVL.

This clonotype was recorded once. One junction end disagrees with the germline gene, perhaps due to a read error. V usage is TRBV12-3 or TRBV12-4 and J usage is TRBJ1-2; maybe TRBD1 (6 bases). The CDR3 extends over 14 amino acids. CDR3 nucleotide sequence: TGTGCCAGCAGTTCCCCCCAAAGGGGGAAAGGCTACAACTTC. This encodes CASSSPQRGKGYNF.

To note about this clonotype: A much larger clone is a single base away; this may be a read error. CDR3 sequence: CASGDSGSTDTQYF. The CDR3 bases are TGTGCCAGCGGCGATAGCGGGAGCACAGATACGCAGTATTTT. The V and J genes are TRBV5-4 and TRBJ2-3; 7 bases map to TRBD2. From germline, CDR1 is SGHNT and CDR2 YYREEE (reference sequence). Trimming cost V 7 bases and J 0 bases; bases outside gene matches: 5. The CDR3 spans 14 residues.

This chain joins TRBV20-1 and TRBJ2-3, with no clear D. This CDR3 comprises 13 residues. Germline-derived CDR1 and CDR2 are DFQATT and SNEGSKA (reference sequence). Deletions cut 3 bases from V and 12 bases from J, with 19 bases between. In DNA form, the CDR3 reads TGCAGTGCTAGGCCGGCTCTGGGGAATATACAGTATTTT. Amino acids: CSARPALGNIQYF.

A note on this clonotype: With a much larger clone just one base away, this may be a read error. This sequence joins TRBV6-1 and TRBJ2-7, with a weak D call TRBD2 (6 bases). This CDR3 is built from 14 residues. Trimming removed 3 bases from V and 0 bases from J, with 9 bases in between. In germline, CDR1 is MNHNS, CDR2 SASEGT. CDR3 nucleotide sequence: TGTGCCAGCAGTGACGGGGGAGGCTCCTACGAGCAGTACGTC. Its translation is CASSDGGGSYEQYV.

The CDR3 protein is CSFQGLQNTDTQYF. In DNA form, the CDR3 reads TGCAGCTTCCAAGGTCTACAAAACACAGATACGCAGTATTTT. The rearrangement links TRBV29-1 to TRBJ2-3, with no clear D. The CDR3 is 14 amino acids. CDR1 is SQVTM and CDR2 is ANQGSEA in the germline V gene. V was shortened by 8 bases and J by 2 bases, with 17 bases between the two germline ends.

Turning to this clonotype: A much larger clone lies one base from this, so it may be a read error. CDR3 in DNA: TGTGCCAGCAGCATGGGACTCAGCTCGAATGAGCAGCTCTTC. Protein sequence: CASSMGLSSNEQLF. The gene calls are TRBV11-3 and TRBJ2-1; D might be TRBD2 (6 bases). The CDR3 totals 14 residues. Germline CDR1 reads SGHNT; CDR2 reads YENEEA.

This clonotype appeared a single time. Relative to the germline gene, one junction end is altered; a read error may explain this. V is TRBV11-3 and J is TRBJ2-1; possibly TRBD2 for D (6 bases). Germline CDR1 and CDR2: SGHNT and YENEEA. The CDR3 loop spans 14 amino acids. The CDR3 sequence: CANSPGTFYNEQSF. In nucleotides, the CDR3 is TGTGCCAACAGCCCCGGGACTTTCTACAATGAGCAGTCCTTC. The full variable domain, with the rest looked up from reference TRBV11-3 and TRBJ2-1, is EAGVVQSPRYKIIEKKQPVAFWCNPISGHNTLYWYLQNLGQGPELLIRYENEEAVDDSQLPKDRFSAERLKGVDSTLKIQPAELGDSAVYLCANSPGTFYNEQSFGPGTRLTVL.

About this clonotype itself: This clone may be a read error of a much larger clone one base away. V and J are TRBV6-6 and TRBJ1-2; D possibly corresponds to TRBD1 (5 bases). CDR3 size: 11 residues. Germline lookup yields CDR1 MNHNY and CDR2 SVGAGI (reference sequence). CDR3 sequence reads: CVSSGTFGYTF. DNA for the CDR3: TGTGTCAGCAGTGGGACGTTTGGCTACACCTTC.

As concerns this clonotype: With a much larger clone just one base away, this may be a read error. Because it lacks the conserved phenylalanine or tryptophan at the end, this CDR3 is likely a read error. J is TRBJ2-1 and V is TRBV20-1; TRBD1 might be the D (8 bases). Germline CDR1 DFQATT, CDR2 SNEGSKA (reference sequence). This CDR3 is built from 15 residues. The V end was cut by 6 bases, the J end by 3 bases, with 18 bases between. CDR3 protein: CSAVGQGGGYNEQFL. The CDR3 DNA follows: TGCAGTGCCGTCGGACAGGGAGGGGGCTACAATGAGCAGTTCCTC.

The gene calls are TRBV6-5 and TRBJ2-7, with D unresolved. The V end was cut by 7 bases, the J end by 3 bases, with 13 bases between. Germline V CDR1 and CDR2: MNHEY, SVGAGI. The CDR3 extends over 13 amino acids. DNA for the CDR3: TGTGCCAGCATGACCAGAGGATTCTACGAGCAGTACTTC. This codes for CASMTRGFYEQYF.

As to this clonotype: A much more abundant neighbour one base away suggests this may be a read error. The chain links TRBV20-1 to TRBJ2-7; the match to TRBD2 covers 14 bases. Germline V gives CDR1 DFQATT, CDR2 SNEGSKA (reference sequence). V lost 6 bases, J lost 4 bases, and 11 bases stayed unmatched. The CDR3 has 16 residues. CDR3 region: CSAQPRTSGRRYEQYF. The CDR3 DNA is TGCAGTGCCCAACCCAGGACTAGCGGGAGGAGGTACGAGCAGTACTTC.